This T cell receptor beta chain is from a study of CD8 T cells in Susac syndrome. This CDR3 spans 14 amino acids. Trimming removed 5 bases from V and 5 bases from J, with 16 bases in between. CDR1 and CDR2 from the germline V gene are MDHEN and SYDVKM. The T cells that were sequenced for TCR beta were CD8+ and CD4+ cells from blood. The multiple sclerosis control group comprised treatment-naive patients with stable or active relapsing-remitting disease. The TEMRA cells underwent FACS enrichment, while the CD8+ and CD4+ T cells underwent negative isolation. An amount of RNA that ranged from roughly 0.5 to 1 ug was reverse transcribed with random hexamers. The CDR3 of TCR beta was amplified by immunoSEQ multiplex PCR across 54 Vbeta and 13 Jbeta. TCRdb analysed the immunoSEQ multiplex PCR reads with MiXCR anew, one entry per CDR3 protein. The sample lists 100,000 to 150,000 distinct CDR3 sequences; approximately 79% were seen once.

The sample was CD8+ T cells from PBMCs. The chain couples TRBV28 to TRBJ2-7, with D perhaps TRBD2 (5 bases). The source of this sequence is a human donor with multiple sclerosis. The CDR3: CASSTRTRTNEQYF. The CDR3 nucleotides are TGTGCCAGCAGTACGCGGACTCGGACGAACGAGCAGTACTTC.